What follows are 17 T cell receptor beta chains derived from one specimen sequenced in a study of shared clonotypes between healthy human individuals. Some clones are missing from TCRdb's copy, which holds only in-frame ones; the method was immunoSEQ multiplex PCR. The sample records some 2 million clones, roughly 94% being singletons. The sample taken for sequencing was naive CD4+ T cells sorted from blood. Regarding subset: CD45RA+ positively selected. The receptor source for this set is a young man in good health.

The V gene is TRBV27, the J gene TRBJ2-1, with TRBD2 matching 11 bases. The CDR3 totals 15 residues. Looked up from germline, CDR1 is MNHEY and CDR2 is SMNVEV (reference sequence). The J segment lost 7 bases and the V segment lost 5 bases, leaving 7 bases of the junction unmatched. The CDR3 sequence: CASSPRGLAGNEQFF. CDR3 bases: TGTGCCAGCAGTCCCCGCGGACTAGCGGGTAATGAGCAGTTCTTC.

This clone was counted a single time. The CDR3 sequence: CASSTKTDNYGYTF. CDR3 DNA sequence: TGTGCCAGCAGCACAAAGACAGATAACTATGGCTACACCTTC. The rearrangement uses TRBV5-4 and TRBJ1-2; weak D call: TRBD1 (5 bases). CDR1 is SGHNT and CDR2 is YYREEE in the germline V gene (reference sequence). Trimming removed 4 bases from V and 1 base from J, with 11 bases in between. The CDR3 is made up of 14 amino acids. Supplemented by reference TRBV5-4 and TRBJ1-2, the full variable domain reads ETGVTQSPTHLIKTRGQQVTLRCSSQSGHNTVSWYQQALGQGPQFIFQYYREEENGRGNFPPRFSGLQFPNYSSELNVNALELDDSALYLCASSTKTDNYGYTFGSGTRLTVV.

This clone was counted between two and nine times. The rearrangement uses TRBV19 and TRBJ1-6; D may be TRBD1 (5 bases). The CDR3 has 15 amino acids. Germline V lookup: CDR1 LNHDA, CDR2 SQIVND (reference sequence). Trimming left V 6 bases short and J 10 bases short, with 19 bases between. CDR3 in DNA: TGTGCCAGTAGCCCCCGGGACCTTCGAGGGTCACCCCTCCACTTT. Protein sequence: CASSPRDLRGSPLHF.

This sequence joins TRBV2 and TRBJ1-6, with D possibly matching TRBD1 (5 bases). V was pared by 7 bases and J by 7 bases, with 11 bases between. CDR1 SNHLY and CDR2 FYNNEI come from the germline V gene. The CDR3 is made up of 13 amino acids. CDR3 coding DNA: TGTGCCAGCACGGTGGCAGGGAATTCACCCCTCCACTTT. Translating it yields CASTVAGNSPLHF.

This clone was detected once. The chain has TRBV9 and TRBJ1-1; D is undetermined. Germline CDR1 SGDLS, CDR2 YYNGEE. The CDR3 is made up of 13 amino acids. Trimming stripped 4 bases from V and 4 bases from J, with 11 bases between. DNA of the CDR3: TGTGCCAGCAGCCCTAGCCGGTTCACTGAAGCTTTCTTT. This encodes CASSPSRFTEAFF.

The CDR3 reads CASSEARQGGAFF. The CDR3 nucleotides are TGTGCCAGCAGTGAAGCGCGACAGGGGGGAGCTTTCTTT. V usage is TRBV6-1 and J usage is TRBJ1-1; 9 bases line up with TRBD1. CDR3 size: 13 residues. CDR1 MNHNS and CDR2 SASEGT come from the germline V gene. With V trimmed by 0 bases and J by 10 bases, 3 bases remained unmatched.

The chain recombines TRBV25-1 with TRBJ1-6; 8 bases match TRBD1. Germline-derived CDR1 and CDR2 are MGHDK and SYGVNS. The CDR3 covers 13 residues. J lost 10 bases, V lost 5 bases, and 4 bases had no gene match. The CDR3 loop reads CASSRQGISPLHF. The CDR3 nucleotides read TGTGCCAGCAGTCGACAGGGGATCTCACCCCTCCACTTT.

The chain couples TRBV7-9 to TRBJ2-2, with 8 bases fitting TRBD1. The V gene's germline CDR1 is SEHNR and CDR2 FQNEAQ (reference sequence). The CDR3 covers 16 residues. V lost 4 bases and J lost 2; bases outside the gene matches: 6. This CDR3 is CASSSSGQGNTGELFF. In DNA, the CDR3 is TGTGCCAGCAGCTCCAGCGGACAGGGAAACACCGGGGAGCTGTTTTTT.

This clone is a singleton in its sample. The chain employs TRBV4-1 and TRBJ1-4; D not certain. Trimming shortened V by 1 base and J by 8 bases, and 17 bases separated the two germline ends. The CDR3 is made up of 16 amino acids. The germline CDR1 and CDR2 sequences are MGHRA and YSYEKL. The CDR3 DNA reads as TGCGCCAGCAGCCAAGGTCTCGTAGGGTCAGGCGAAAAACTGTTTTTT. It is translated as CASSQGLVGSGEKLFF.

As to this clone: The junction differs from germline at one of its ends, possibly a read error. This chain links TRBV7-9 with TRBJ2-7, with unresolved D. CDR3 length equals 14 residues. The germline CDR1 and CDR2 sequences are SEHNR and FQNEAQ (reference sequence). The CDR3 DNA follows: TGTGCCAGCAGCTTAATGTTAGCCTCCAACGAGCAGTACTTC. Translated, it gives CASSLMLASNEQYF.

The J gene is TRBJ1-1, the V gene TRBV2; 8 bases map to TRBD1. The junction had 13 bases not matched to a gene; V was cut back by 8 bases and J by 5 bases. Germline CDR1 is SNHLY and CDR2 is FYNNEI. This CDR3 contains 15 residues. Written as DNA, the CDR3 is TGTGCCAGCGCAAGGTGGACAGGGTTCGGGACTGAAGCTTTCTTT. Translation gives CASARWTGFGTEAFF.

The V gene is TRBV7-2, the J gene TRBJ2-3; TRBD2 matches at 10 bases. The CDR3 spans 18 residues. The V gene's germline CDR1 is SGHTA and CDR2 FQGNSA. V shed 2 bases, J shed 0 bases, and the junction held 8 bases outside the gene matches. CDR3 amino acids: CASSLRAGGLYSTDTQYF. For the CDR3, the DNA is TGTGCCAGCAGCTTAAGAGCGGGAGGGTTGTATAGCACAGATACGCAGTATTTT.

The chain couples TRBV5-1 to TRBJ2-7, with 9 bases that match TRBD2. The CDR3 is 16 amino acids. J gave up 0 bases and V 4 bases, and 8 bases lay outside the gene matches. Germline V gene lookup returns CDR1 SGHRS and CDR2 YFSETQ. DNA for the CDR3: TGCGCCAGCAGCGCGATGACTAGCGGTAGCTCCTACGAGCAGTACTTC. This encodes CASSAMTSGSSYEQYF.

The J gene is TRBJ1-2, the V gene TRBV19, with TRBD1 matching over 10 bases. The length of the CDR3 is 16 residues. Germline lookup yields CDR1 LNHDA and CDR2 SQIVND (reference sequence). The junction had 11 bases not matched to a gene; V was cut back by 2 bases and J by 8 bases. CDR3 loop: CASSINFGTGDNGYTF. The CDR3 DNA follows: TGTGCCAGTAGTATAAACTTTGGGACAGGGGACAACGGCTACACCTTC. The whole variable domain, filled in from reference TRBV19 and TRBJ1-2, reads DGGITQSPKYLFRKEGQNVTLSCEQNLNHDAMYWYRQDPGQGLRLIYYSQIVNDFQKGDIAEGYSVSREKKESFPLTVTSAQKNPTAFYLCASSINFGTGDNGYTFGSGTRLTVV.

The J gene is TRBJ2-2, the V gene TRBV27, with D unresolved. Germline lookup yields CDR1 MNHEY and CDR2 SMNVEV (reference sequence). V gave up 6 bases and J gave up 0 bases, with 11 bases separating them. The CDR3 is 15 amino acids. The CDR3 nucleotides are TGTGCCAGCAGCACCGGGCCAGCGAACACCGGGGAGCTGTTTTTT. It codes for CASSTGPANTGELFF.

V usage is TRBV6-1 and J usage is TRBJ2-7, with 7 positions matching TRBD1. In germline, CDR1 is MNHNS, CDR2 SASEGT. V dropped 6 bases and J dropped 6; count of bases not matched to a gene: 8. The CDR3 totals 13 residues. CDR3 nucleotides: TGTGCCAGCAGGACCGACAGGGTATCCGAGCAGTACTTC. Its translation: CASRTDRVSEQYF.

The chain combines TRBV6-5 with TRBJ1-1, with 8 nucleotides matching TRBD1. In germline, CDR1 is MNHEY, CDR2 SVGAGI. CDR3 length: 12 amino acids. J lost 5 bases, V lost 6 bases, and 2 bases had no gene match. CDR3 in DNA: TGTGCCAGCAGGGACAGGGTAACTGAAGCTTTCTTT. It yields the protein CASRDRVTEAFF.